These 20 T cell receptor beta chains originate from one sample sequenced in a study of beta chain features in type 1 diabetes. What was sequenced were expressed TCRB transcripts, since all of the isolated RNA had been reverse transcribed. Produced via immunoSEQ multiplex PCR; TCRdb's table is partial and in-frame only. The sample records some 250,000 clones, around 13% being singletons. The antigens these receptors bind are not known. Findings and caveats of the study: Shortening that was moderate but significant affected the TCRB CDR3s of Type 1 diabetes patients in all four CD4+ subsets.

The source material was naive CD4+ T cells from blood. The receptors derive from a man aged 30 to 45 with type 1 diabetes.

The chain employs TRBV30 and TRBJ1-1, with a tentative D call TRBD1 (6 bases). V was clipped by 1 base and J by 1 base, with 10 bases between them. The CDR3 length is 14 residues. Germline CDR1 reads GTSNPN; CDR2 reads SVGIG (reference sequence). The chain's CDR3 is CAWSEGDPNTEAFF. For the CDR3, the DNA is TGTGCCTGGAGTGAGGGGGACCCGAACACTGAAGCTTTCTTT.

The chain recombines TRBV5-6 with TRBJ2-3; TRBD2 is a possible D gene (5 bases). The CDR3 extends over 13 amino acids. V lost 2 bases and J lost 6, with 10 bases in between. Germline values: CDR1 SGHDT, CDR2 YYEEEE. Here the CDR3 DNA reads TGTGCCAGCAGCTTCGCACGAGGGGATACGCAGTATTTT. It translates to CASSFARGDTQYF. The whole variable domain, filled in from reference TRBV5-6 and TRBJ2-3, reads DAGVTQSPTHLIKTRGQQVTLRCSPKSGHDTVSWYQQALGQGPQFIFQYYEEEERQRGNFPDRFSGHQFPNYSSELNVNALLLGDSALYLCASSFARGDTQYFGPGTRLTVL.

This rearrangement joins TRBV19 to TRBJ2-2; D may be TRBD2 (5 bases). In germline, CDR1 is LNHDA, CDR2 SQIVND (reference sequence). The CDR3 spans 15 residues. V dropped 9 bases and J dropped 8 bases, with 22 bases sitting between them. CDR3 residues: CASRRGLSPGGELFF. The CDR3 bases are TGTGCCAGCCGGAGAGGACTGTCCCCTGGGGGGGAGCTGTTTTTT.

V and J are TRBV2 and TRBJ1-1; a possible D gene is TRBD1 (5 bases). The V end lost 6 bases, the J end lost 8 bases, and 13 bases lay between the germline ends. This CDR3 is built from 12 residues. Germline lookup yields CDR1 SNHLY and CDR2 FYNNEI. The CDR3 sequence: CASRVGGKEAFF. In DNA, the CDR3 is TGTGCCAGCAGGGTGGGGGGAAAAGAAGCTTTCTTT.

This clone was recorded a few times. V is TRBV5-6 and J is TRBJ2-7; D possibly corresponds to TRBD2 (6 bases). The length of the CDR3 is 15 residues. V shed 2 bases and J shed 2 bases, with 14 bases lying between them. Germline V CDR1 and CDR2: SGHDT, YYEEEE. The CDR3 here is CASSFPEGLTYEQYF. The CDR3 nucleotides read TGTGCCAGCAGCTTTCCGGAGGGCCTGACCTACGAGCAGTACTTC.

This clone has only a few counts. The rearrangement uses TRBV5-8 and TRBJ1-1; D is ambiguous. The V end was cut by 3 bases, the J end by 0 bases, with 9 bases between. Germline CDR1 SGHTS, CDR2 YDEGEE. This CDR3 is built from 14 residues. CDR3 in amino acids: CASSSRRMNTEAFF. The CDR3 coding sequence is TGTGCCAGCAGCTCGAGGAGAATGAACACTGAAGCTTTCTTT. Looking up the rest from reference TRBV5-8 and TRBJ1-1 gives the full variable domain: EAGVTQSPTHLIKTRGQQATLRCSPISGHTSVYWYQQALGLGLQFLLWYDEGEERNRGNFPPRFSGRQFPNYSSELNVNALELEDSALYLCASSSRRMNTEAFFGQGTRLTVV.

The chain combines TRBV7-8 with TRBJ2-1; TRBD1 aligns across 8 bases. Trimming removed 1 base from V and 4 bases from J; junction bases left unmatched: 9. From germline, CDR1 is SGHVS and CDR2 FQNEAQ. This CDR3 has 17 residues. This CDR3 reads CASSLGSYRGRYNEQFF. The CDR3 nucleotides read TGTGCCAGCAGCTTAGGGAGTTACAGGGGGAGGTACAATGAGCAGTTCTTC.

The CDR3 DNA reads as TGTGCCAGCAGCTTCACCTCCGGGAGCCCCTGGGCCAAAAACATTCAGTACTTC. This sequence encodes CASSFTSGSPWAKNIQYF. V and J are TRBV5-6 and TRBJ2-4, with D tentatively TRBD2 (6 bases). The germline V gene has CDR1 SGHDT and CDR2 YYEEEE. Deletions cut 2 bases from V and 1 base from J, with 19 bases between. The CDR3 loop spans 18 amino acids.

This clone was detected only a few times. CDR3 loop: CASSPGQEGETQYF. The DNA of the CDR3 is TGCGCCAGCAGCCCTGGACAGGAGGGAGAGACCCAGTACTTC. The chain recombines TRBV5-1 with TRBJ2-5, with a weak D call TRBD1 (7 bases). Trimming removed 4 bases from V and 4 bases from J, with 14 bases in between. CDR1 is SGHRS, CDR2 YFSETQ, per germline. The CDR3 has 14 residues.

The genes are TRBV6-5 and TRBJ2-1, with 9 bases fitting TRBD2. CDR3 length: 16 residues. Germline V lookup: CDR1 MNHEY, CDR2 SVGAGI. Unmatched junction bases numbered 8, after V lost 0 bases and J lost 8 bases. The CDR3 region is CASSYSRTSESYEQFF. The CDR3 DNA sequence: TGTGCCAGCAGTTACTCTCGGACTAGCGAGTCCTATGAGCAGTTCTTC.

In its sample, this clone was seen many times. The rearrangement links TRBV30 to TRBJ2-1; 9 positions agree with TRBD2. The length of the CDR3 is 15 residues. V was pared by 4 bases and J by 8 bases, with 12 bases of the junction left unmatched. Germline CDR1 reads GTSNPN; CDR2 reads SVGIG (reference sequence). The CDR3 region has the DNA TGTGCCTGGACCTTCGGTAGCGGGAGAAGTGATGAGCAGTTCTTC. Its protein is CAWTFGSGRSDEQFF. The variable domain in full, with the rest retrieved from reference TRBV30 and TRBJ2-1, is SQTIHQWPATLVQPVGSPLSLECTVEGTSNPNLYWYRQAAGRGLQLLFYSVGIGQISSEVPQNLSASRPQDRQFILSSKKLLLSDSGFYLCAWTFGSGRSDEQFFGPGTRLTVL.

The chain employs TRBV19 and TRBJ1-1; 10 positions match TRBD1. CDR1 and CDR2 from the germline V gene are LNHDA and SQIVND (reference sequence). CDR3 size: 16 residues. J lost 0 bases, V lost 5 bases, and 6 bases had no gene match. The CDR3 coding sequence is TGTGCCAGTAGTCCAGGGACAGGGGACTTGAACACTGAAGCTTTCTTT. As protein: CASSPGTGDLNTEAFF.

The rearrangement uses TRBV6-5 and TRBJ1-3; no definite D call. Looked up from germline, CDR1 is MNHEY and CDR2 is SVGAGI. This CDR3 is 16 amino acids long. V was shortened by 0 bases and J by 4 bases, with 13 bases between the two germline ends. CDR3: CASSYSLGASGNTIYF. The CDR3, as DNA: TGTGCCAGCAGTTACTCTTTGGGCGCTTCAGGAAACACCATATATTTT.

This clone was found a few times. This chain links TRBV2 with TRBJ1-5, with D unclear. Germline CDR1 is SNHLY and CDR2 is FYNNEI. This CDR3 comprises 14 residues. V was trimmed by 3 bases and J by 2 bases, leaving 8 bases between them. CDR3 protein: CASSEREGNQPQHF. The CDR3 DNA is TGTGCCAGCAGTGAGAGGGAGGGCAATCAGCCCCAGCATTTT.

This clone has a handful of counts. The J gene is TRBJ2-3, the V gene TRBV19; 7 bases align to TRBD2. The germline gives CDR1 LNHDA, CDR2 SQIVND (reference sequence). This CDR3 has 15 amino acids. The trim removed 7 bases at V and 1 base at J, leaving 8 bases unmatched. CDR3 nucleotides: TGTGCCAGTATCCCAGCGGGATCCGGCACAGATACGCAGTATTTT. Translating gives CASIPAGSGTDTQYF.

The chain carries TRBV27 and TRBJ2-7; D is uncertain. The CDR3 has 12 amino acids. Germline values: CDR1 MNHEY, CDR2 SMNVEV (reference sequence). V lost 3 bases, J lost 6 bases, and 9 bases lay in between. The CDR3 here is CASSFIPGEQYF. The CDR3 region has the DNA TGTGCCAGCAGTTTCATCCCCGGCGAGCAGTACTTC.

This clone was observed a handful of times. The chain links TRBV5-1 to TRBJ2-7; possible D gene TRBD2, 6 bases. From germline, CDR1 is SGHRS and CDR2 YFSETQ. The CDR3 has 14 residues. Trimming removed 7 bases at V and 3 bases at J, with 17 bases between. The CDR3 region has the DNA TGCGCCAGCGCCCCCATGCGGGGCAACTACGAGCAGTACTTC. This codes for CASAPMRGNYEQYF.

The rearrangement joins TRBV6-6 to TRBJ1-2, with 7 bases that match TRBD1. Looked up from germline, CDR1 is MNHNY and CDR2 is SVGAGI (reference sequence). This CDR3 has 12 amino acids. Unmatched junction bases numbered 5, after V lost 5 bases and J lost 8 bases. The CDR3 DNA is TGTGCCAGCAGTCAGACAGGGACGGGCTACACCTTC. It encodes CASSQTGTGYTF.

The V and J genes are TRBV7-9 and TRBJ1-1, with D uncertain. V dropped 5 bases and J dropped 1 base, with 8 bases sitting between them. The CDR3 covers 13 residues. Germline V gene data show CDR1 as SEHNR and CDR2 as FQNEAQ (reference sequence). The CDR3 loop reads CASSRDTNTEAFF. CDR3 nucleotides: TGTGCCAGCAGCAGAGACACGAACACTGAAGCTTTCTTT.

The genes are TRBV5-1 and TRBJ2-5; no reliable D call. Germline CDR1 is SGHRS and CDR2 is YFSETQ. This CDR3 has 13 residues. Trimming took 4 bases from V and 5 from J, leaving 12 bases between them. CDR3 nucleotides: TGCGCCAGCAGCAAAACGATCGGGGAGACCCAGTACTTC. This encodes CASSKTIGETQYF.